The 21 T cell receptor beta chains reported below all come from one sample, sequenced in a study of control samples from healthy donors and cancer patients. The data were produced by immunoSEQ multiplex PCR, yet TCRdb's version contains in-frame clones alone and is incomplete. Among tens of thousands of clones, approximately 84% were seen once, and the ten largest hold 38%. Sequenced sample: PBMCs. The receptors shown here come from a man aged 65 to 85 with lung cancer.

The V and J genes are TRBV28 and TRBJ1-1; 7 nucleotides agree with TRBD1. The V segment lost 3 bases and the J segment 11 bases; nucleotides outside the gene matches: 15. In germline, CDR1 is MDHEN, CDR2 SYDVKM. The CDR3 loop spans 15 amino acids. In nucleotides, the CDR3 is TGTGCCAGCAGTTTGAACAGGGGTAGGATAGGAGGGGCTTTCTTT. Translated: CASSLNRGRIGGAFF.

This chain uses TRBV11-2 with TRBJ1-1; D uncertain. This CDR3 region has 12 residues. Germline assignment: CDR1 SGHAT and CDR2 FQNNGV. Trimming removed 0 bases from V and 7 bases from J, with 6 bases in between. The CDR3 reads CASSLDLGEAFF. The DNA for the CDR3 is TGTGCCAGCAGCTTAGATCTCGGTGAAGCTTTCTTT. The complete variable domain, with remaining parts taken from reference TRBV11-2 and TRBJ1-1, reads EAGVAQSPRYKIIEKRQSVAFWCNPISGHATLYWYQQILGQGPKLLIQFQNNGVVDDSQLPKDRFSAERLKGVDSTLKIQPAKLEDSAVYLCASSLDLGEAFFGQGTRLTVV.

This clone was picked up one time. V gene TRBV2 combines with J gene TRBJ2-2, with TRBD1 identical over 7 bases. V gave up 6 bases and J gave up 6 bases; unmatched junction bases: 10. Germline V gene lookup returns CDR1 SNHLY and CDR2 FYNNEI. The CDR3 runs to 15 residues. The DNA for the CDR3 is TGTGCCAGCAGACCTTGGGACAGACCACCCGGGGAGCTGTTTTTT. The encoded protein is CASRPWDRPPGELFF.

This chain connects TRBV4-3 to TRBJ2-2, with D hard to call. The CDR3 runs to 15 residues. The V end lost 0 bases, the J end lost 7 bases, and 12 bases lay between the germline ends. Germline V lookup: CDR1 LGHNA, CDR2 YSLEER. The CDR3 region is CASSQDNLANGELFF. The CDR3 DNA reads TGCGCCAGCAGCCAAGATAATCTTGCCAACGGGGAGCTGTTTTTT.

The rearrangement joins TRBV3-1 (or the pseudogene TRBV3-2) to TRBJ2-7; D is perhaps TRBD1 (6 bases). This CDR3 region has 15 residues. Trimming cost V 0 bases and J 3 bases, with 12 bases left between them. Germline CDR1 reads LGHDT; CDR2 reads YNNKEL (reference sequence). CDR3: CASSQDGQPFYEQYF. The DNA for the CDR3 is TGTGCCAGCAGCCAAGATGGACAGCCGTTCTACGAGCAGTACTTC.

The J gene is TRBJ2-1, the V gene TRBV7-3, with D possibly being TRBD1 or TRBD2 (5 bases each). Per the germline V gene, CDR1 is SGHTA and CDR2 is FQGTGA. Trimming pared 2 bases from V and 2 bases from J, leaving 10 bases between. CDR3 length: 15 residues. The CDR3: CASSLGGTTYNEQFF. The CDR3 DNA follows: TGTGCCAGCAGCTTAGGGGGAACGACCTACAATGAGCAGTTCTTC.

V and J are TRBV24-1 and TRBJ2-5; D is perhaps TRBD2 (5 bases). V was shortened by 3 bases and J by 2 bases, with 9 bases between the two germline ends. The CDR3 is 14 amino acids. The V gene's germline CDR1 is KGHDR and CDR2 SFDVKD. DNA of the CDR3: TGTGCCACCAGTGATGGAGGAGTACAAGAGACCCAGTACTTC. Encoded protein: CATSDGGVQETQYF.

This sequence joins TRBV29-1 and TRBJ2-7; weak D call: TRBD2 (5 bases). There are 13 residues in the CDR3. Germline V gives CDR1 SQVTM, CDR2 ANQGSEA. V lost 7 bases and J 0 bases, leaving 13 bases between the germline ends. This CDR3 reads CSATPGSSYEQYF. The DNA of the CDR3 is TGCAGCGCGACCCCGGGGTCCTCCTACGAGCAGTACTTC.

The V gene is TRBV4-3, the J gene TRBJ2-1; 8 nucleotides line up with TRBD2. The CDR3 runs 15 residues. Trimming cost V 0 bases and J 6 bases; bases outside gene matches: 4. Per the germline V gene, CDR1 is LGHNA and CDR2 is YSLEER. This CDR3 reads CASSQDPSGGNEQFF. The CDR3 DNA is TGCGCCAGCAGCCAAGATCCGAGCGGGGGCAATGAGCAGTTCTTC.

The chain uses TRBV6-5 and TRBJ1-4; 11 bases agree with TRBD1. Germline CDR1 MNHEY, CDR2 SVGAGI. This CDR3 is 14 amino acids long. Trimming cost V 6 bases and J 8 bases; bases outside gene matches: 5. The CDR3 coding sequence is TGTGCCAGCAGCCTCGGGACAGGGGGGGAAAAACTGTTTTTT. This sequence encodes CASSLGTGGEKLFF.

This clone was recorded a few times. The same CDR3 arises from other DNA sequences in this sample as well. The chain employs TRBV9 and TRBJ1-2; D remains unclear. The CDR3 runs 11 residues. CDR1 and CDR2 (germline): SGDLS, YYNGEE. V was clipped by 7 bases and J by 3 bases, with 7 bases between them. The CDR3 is CASSGDYGYTF. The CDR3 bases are TGTGCCAGCTCCGGGGACTATGGCTACACCTTC.

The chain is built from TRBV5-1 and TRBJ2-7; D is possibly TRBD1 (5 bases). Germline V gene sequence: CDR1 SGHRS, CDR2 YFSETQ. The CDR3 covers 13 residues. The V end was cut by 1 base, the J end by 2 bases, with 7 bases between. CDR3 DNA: TGCGCCAGCAGCTTGACAGGCACCTACGAGCAGTACTTC. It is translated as CASSLTGTYEQYF. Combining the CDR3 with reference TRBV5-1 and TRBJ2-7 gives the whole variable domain KAGVTQTPRYLIKTRGQQVTLSCSPISGHRSVSWYQQTPGQGLQFLFEYFSETQRNKGNFPGRFSGRQFSNSRSEMNVSTLELGDSALYLCASSLTGTYEQYFGPGTRLTVT.

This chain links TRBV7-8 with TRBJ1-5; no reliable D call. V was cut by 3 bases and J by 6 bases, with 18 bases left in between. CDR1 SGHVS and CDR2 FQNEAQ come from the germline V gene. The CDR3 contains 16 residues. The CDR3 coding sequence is TGTGCCAGCAGCTTGTCTGGGCCTCTACCTTCTCAGCCCCAGCATTTT. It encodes CASSLSGPLPSQPQHF.

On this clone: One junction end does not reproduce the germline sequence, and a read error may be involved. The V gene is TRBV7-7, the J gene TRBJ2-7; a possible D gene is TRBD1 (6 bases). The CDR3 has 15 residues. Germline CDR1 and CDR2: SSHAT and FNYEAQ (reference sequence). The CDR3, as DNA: TGTGCTAGCAGCTCGAGCCCCAGGGGCAGCCACGAGCAGTACTTC. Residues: CASSSSPRGSHEQYF.

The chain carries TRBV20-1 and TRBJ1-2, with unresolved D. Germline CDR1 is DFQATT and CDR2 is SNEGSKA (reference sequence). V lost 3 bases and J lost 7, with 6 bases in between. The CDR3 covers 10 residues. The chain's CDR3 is CSARSGGYTF. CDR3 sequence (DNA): TGCAGTGCTAGGTCCGGTGGCTACACCTTC.

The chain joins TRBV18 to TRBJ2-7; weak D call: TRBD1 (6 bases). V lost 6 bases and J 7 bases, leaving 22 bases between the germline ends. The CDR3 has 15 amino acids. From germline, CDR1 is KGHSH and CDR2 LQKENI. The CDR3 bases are TGTGCCAGCTCTGAAAATACAGGGAACCTGGGAGAGCAGTACTTC. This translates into CASSENTGNLGEQYF.

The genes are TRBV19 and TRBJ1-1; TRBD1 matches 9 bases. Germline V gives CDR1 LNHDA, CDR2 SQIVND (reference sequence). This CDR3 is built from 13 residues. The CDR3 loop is CVCRGQGNTEAFF. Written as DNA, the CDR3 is TGTGTCTGCAGGGGACAGGGGAACACTGAAGCTTTCTTT.

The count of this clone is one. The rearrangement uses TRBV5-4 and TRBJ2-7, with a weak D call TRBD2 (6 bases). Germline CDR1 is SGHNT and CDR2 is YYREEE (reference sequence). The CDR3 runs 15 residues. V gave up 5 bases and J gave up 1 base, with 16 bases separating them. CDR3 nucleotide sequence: TGTGCCAGCAGTCAGCCGGGACTTGAGTCCTACGAGCAGTACTTC. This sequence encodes CASSQPGLESYEQYF.

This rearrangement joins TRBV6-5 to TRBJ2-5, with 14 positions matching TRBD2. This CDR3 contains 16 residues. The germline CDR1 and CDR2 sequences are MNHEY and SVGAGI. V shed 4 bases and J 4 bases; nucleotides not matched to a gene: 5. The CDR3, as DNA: TGTGCCAGCAGTTCAAGGACTAGCGGGGGGAGAGAGACCCAGTACTTC. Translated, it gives CASSSRTSGGRETQYF.

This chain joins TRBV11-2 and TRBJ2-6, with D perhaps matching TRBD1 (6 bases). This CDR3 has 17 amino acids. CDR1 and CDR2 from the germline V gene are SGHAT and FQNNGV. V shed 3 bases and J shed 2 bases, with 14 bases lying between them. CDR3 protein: CASSLGAAGAGANVLTF. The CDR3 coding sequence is TGTGCCAGCAGCTTGGGCGCGGCAGGGGCTGGGGCCAACGTCCTGACTTTC.

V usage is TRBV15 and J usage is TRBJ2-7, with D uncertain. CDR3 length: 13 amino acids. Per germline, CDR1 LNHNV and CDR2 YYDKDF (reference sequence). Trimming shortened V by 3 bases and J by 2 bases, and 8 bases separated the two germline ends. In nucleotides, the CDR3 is TGTGCCACCAGCAGCGGAGACACCTACGAGCAGTACTTC. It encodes CATSSGDTYEQYF.